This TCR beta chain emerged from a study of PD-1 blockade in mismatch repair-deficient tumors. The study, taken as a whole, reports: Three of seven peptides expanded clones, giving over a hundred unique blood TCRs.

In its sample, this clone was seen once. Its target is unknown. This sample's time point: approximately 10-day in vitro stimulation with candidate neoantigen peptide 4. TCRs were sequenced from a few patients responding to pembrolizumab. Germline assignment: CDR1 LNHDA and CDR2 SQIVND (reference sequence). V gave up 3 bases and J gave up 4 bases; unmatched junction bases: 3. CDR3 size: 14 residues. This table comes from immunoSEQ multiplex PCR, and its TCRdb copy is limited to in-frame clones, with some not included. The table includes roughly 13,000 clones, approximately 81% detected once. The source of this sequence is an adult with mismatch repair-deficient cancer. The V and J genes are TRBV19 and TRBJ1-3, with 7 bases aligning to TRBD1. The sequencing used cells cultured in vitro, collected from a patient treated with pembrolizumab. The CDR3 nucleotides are TGTGCCAGTAGTATCACAGGGGTCGGAAACACCATATATTTT. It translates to CASSITGVGNTIYF.